This T cell receptor (beta chain) was documented in a study of T cells expressing NK-cell markers. The authors generated TCR beta cDNA through 5'RACE template switching with UMIs. Reprocessing the 5' RACE reads, TCRdb reports a single entry for every CDR3 protein and omits DNA. The clone table shows about 150,000 distinct CDR3 sequences, with the ten largest holding 37%. Per germline, CDR1 LNHNV and CDR2 YYDKDF (reference sequence). The CDR3 spans 16 residues. This TCR was sampled from a woman aged 50 to 65 in good health. The chain is built from TRBV15 and TRBJ2-1; TCRdb names TRBD2, which stays unverified in the absence of DNA. The sample consisted of blood T cells: a sorted CD56 or NKG2C T cell subset, CD4+ or CD8+ T cells, or bulk PBMC T cells (not recorded which). CDR3 sequence reads: CATRETISGREVEQFF. Full variable domain (missing parts from reference TRBV15 and TRBJ2-1): DAMVIQNPRYQVTQFGKPVTLSCSQTLNHNVMYWYQQKSSQAPKLLFHYYDKDFNNEADTPDNFQSRRPNTSFCFLDIRSPGLGDTAMYLCATRETISGREVEQFFGPGTRLTVL.